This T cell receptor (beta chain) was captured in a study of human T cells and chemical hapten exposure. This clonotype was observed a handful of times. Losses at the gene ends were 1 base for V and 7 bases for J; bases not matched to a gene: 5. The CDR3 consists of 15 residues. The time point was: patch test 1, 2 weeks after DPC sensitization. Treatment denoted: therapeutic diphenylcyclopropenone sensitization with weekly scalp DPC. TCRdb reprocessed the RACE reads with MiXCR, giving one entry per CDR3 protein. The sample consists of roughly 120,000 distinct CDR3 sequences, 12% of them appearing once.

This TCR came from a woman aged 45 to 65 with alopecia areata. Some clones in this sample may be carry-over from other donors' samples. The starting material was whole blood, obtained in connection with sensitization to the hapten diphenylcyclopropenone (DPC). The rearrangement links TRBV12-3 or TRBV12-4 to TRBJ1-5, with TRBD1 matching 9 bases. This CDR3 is CASSLEGTGSQPQHF. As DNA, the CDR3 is TGTGCCAGCAGTTTAGAGGGGACAGGGAGCCAGCCCCAGCATTTT.